Listed here is a single T cell receptor beta chain. The sample originates from a study of T cell clones after liver transplantation. As for the study in general: Subjects received no induction therapy and standard immunosuppression until randomization at 12-24 months post-transplant.

There are 14 residues in the CDR3. Trimming at V came to 5 bases and at J to 2 bases, leaving 3 bases not matched to a gene. Germline V CDR1 and CDR2: SEHNR, FQNEAQ (reference sequence). Some clones are missing from TCRdb's copy, which holds only in-frame ones; the method was immunoSEQ multiplex PCR. The sample lists roughly 80,000 clones, less than 85% occurring once. This rearrangement joins TRBV7-9 to TRBJ1-1; 9 nucleotides line up with TRBD1. The TCR originated in a human patient who received a liver transplant. Some T cells may arise from the graft donor. This specimen consisted of CD4+ T cells from blood, obtained at the 22-month timepoint. CDR3 in DNA: TGTGCCAGCAGCCTAACAGGGGGCAACACTGAAGCTTTCTTT. Its protein is CASSLTGGNTEAFF.